Listed below are T cell receptor beta chains from one sample, sequenced in a study of cytomegalovirus exposure and HLA in healthy donors. TCRdb's table, derived via immunoSEQ multiplex PCR, lists solely in-frame clones and lacks some. The repertoire holds some 65,000 clones, with 62% as singletons. Sequencing input: PBMCs. These receptors originate from a man in his thirties or forties in good health and CMV-seronegative. The CDR3 runs from the conserved cysteine through the conserved F or W. Each record gives: V gene, J gene, D gene, clone size, CDR3 DNA, CDR3 protein. The D gene is left open where the match is weak. Only part of the rows carry a size: once, few, many, or a class if the clone is expanded.

v_call: TRBV20-1
j_call: TRBJ2-7
d_call: .
clone_size: .
cdr3_nt: TGCAGTGCTATGACATCCTACGAGCAGTACTTC
cdr3_aa: CSAMTSYEQYF

v_call: TRBV5-1
j_call: TRBJ1-2
d_call: TRBD1
clone_size: .
cdr3_nt: TGCGCCAGCAGCCCGGCCGGGACAGGGAAAGGCTACACCTTC
cdr3_aa: CASSPAGTGKGYTF

v_call: TRBV5-8
j_call: TRBJ2-3
d_call: TRBD2
clone_size: few
cdr3_nt: TGTGCCAGCAGACAAGGACTAGTCCTTAGCACAGATACGCAGTATTTT
cdr3_aa: CASRQGLVLSTDTQYF

v_call: TRBV4-1
j_call: TRBJ1-3
d_call: .
clone_size: few
cdr3_nt: TGCGCCAGCAGCCGGGCTGGGTTGACATTGGCTGGAAACACCATATATTTT
cdr3_aa: CASSRAGLTLAGNTIYF

v_call: TRBV25-1
j_call: TRBJ2-3
d_call: .
clone_size: .
cdr3_nt: TGTGCCAGCAGGACAGTAGACACAGATACGCAGTATTTT
cdr3_aa: CASRTVDTDTQYF

v_call: TRBV29-1
j_call: TRBJ1-2
d_call: .
clone_size: .
cdr3_nt: TGCAGCGTTGAAGCCGGGGTTAGCTATGGCTACACCTTC
cdr3_aa: CSVEAGVSYGYTF

v_call: TRBV2
j_call: TRBJ1-5
d_call: TRBD1
clone_size: .
cdr3_nt: TGTGCCAGCAGCCAAGGACAGGTCAGTCAGCCCCAGCATTTT
cdr3_aa: CASSQGQVSQPQHF

v_call: TRBV7-9
j_call: TRBJ2-2
d_call: .
clone_size: .
cdr3_nt: TGTGCCAGCAGCTTAGCACAGCCGACCGGGGAGCTGTTTTTT
cdr3_aa: CASSLAQPTGELFF

v_call: TRBV30
j_call: TRBJ2-5
d_call: TRBD2
clone_size: .
cdr3_nt: TGTGCCTGGGGCGCTAGCGGGGGATTCCAAGAGACCCAGTACTTC
cdr3_aa: CAWGASGGFQETQYF

v_call: TRBV7-9
j_call: TRBJ2-7
d_call: .
clone_size: .
cdr3_nt: TGTGCCAGCAGCTTAGGGGGGGGCAGCGAGCAGTACTTC
cdr3_aa: CASSLGGGSEQYF

v_call: TRBV5-1
j_call: TRBJ2-7
d_call: TRBD1
clone_size: .
cdr3_nt: TGCGCCAGCAGCAGTGTAACCGGGACAGGGCCCCACGAGCAGTACTTC
cdr3_aa: CASSSVTGTGPHEQYF

v_call: TRBV7-8
j_call: TRBJ2-7
d_call: .
clone_size: .
cdr3_nt: TGTGCCAGCAGCTCGCAGGGCTCCTACGAGCAGTACTTC
cdr3_aa: CASSSQGSYEQYF

v_call: TRBV6-1
j_call: TRBJ1-5
d_call: .
clone_size: .
cdr3_nt: TGTGCCGGTCACGAGGGCTTGGGGAGCAATCAGCCCCAGCATTTT
cdr3_aa: CAGHEGLGSNQPQHF

v_call: TRBV6-6
j_call: TRBJ1-2
d_call: .
clone_size: once
cdr3_nt: TGTGCCAGCAGTTCGAGCCCCATCCGAAATGGCTACACCTTC
cdr3_aa: CASSSSPIRNGYTF

v_call: TRBV7-9
j_call: TRBJ2-5
d_call: TRBD1
clone_size: .
cdr3_nt: TGTGCCAGCAGCCCGGTGACGGGACAGGGGCAAGAGACCCAGTACTTC
cdr3_aa: CASSPVTGQGQETQYF

v_call: TRBV6-5
j_call: TRBJ2-5
d_call: .
clone_size: .
cdr3_nt: TGTGCCAGCAGTACCGACAGTCTAGAGACCCAGTACTTC
cdr3_aa: CASSTDSLETQYF

v_call: TRBV29-1
j_call: TRBJ1-3
d_call: TRBD1
clone_size: .
cdr3_nt: TGCAGCGTTATAGGGACAGATACTGGAAACACCATATATTTT
cdr3_aa: CSVIGTDTGNTIYF

v_call: TRBV5-6
j_call: TRBJ2-7
d_call: .
clone_size: .
cdr3_nt: TGTGCCAGCGGGAGACCCTTCCCCTACGAGCAGTACTTC
cdr3_aa: CASGRPFPYEQYF

v_call: TRBV5-4
j_call: TRBJ2-2
d_call: .
clone_size: .
cdr3_nt: TGTGCCAGCAGCTACGCCGGGACTAACACCGGGGAGCTGTTTTTT
cdr3_aa: CASSYAGTNTGELFF

v_call: TRBV5-1
j_call: TRBJ2-5
d_call: .
clone_size: .
cdr3_nt: TGCGCCAGCAGCCCACCCCAGGAGACCCAGTACTTC
cdr3_aa: CASSPPQETQYF

v_call: TRBV9
j_call: TRBJ2-5
d_call: .
clone_size: .
cdr3_nt: TGTGCCAGCAGCGCCCTAGGAGAGACCCAGTACTTC
cdr3_aa: CASSALGETQYF

v_call: TRBV2
j_call: TRBJ2-5
d_call: TRBD1
clone_size: .
cdr3_nt: TGTGCCAGCAGACAACCGACAGGGCACGAGACCCAGTACTTC
cdr3_aa: CASRQPTGHETQYF

v_call: TRBV14
j_call: TRBJ2-7
d_call: TRBD1
clone_size: .
cdr3_nt: TGTGCCAGCAGCCTGTGGGAATCGCCGGGACAGGGCTACGAGCAGTACTTC
cdr3_aa: CASSLWESPGQGYEQYF

v_call: TRBV29-1
j_call: TRBJ2-2
d_call: .
clone_size: .
cdr3_nt: TGCAGCGTTGAATTCAGGGACACCGGGGAGCTGTTTTTT
cdr3_aa: CSVEFRDTGELFF

v_call: TRBV4-1
j_call: TRBJ2-3
d_call: TRBD1
clone_size: .
cdr3_nt: TGCGCCAGCAGCCAAGATCGGGACAGTAGCACAGATACGCAGTATTTT
cdr3_aa: CASSQDRDSSTDTQYF

v_call: TRBV29-1
j_call: TRBJ2-7
d_call: TRBD1
clone_size: .
cdr3_nt: TGCAGCGTGGGGACAGCCTACGAGCAGTACTTC
cdr3_aa: CSVGTAYEQYF

v_call: TRBV4-1
j_call: TRBJ2-1
d_call: TRBD2
clone_size: once
cdr3_nt: TGCGCCAGCAGCCAGTATGGGCACGGGGGGTCCTACAATGAGCAGTTCTTC
cdr3_aa: CASSQYGHGGSYNEQFF

v_call: TRBV5-8
j_call: TRBJ1-2
d_call: .
clone_size: .
cdr3_nt: TGTGCCAGCAGCTTGGATCCAGCGGACGCACGAGCTTATGGCTACACCTTC
cdr3_aa: CASSLDPADARAYGYTF

v_call: TRBV7-7
j_call: TRBJ2-1
d_call: .
clone_size: .
cdr3_nt: TGTGCCAGCAGCTCTAGCAGTAGCTCCTACAATGAGCAGTTCTTC
cdr3_aa: CASSSSSSSYNEQFF

v_call: TRBV6-5
j_call: TRBJ1-5
d_call: .
clone_size: .
cdr3_nt: TGTGCCAGCAGTTACTCGAAGAGCCTCAATCAGCCCCAGCATTTT
cdr3_aa: CASSYSKSLNQPQHF

v_call: TRBV5-1
j_call: TRBJ2-5
d_call: TRBD2
clone_size: once
cdr3_nt: TGCGCCAGCAGCTGGGCCCCACTAGCGGGGATACAAGAGACCCAGTACTTC
cdr3_aa: CASSWAPLAGIQETQYF

v_call: TRBV6-5
j_call: TRBJ1-2
d_call: TRBD1
clone_size: .
cdr3_nt: TGTGCCAGCAGCCGGGGGCCGACAGGGAACTATGGCTACACCTTC
cdr3_aa: CASSRGPTGNYGYTF

v_call: TRBV11-2
j_call: TRBJ2-3
d_call: .
clone_size: .
cdr3_nt: TGTGCCAGCAGCTTAGATGGCCGTCGTCCGTATTTT
cdr3_aa: CASSLDGRRPYF

v_call: TRBV4-1
j_call: TRBJ1-3
d_call: TRBD1
clone_size: few
cdr3_nt: TGCGCCAGCAGCGGAACAGGGGGCCTCTCTGGAAACACCATATATTTT
cdr3_aa: CASSGTGGLSGNTIYF

v_call: TRBV30
j_call: TRBJ2-5
d_call: .
clone_size: .
cdr3_nt: TGTGCCTGGACCCTAACCGATAGACTACCAGATCTGGAGACCCAGTACTTC
cdr3_aa: CAWTLTDRLPDLETQYF

v_call: TRBV5-6
j_call: TRBJ1-5
d_call: .
clone_size: .
cdr3_nt: TGTGCCAGCAGCTTGGGCAGCGATCAGCCCCAGCATTTT
cdr3_aa: CASSLGSDQPQHF

v_call: TRBV4-2
j_call: TRBJ2-7
d_call: TRBD2
clone_size: .
cdr3_nt: TGTGCCAGCAGCCAAGAGGGGCGGGGGGTGGACGAGCAGTACTTC
cdr3_aa: CASSQEGRGVDEQYF

v_call: TRBV7-3
j_call: TRBJ2-1
d_call: TRBD1
clone_size: few
cdr3_nt: TGTGCCAGCAGCGGGACAGTTTACAATGAGCAGTTCTTC
cdr3_aa: CASSGTVYNEQFF

v_call: TRBV29-1
j_call: TRBJ2-5
d_call: TRBD2
clone_size: .
cdr3_nt: TGCAGCGTTGAACCTAGCGGGGGGGAACAAGAGACCCAGTACTTC
cdr3_aa: CSVEPSGGEQETQYF

v_call: TRBV4-1
j_call: TRBJ2-2
d_call: TRBD1
clone_size: .
cdr3_nt: TGCGCCAGCAGCCAAGAAATGACAGGGGGCACCGGGGAGCTGTTTTTT
cdr3_aa: CASSQEMTGGTGELFF

v_call: TRBV7-6
j_call: TRBJ2-2
d_call: TRBD2
clone_size: once
cdr3_nt: TGTGCCAGCAGCTGGGCGGGGGGGAACACCGGGGAGCTGTTTTTT
cdr3_aa: CASSWAGGNTGELFF

v_call: TRBV19
j_call: TRBJ1-6
d_call: .
clone_size: .
cdr3_nt: TGTGCCAGTAGCACACAGAGCTCCTATAATTCACCCCTCCACTTT
cdr3_aa: CASSTQSSYNSPLHF

v_call: TRBV6-6
j_call: TRBJ1-6
d_call: .
clone_size: .
cdr3_nt: TGTGCCAGCGAGGAACCCTATGATAATTCACCCCTCCACTTT
cdr3_aa: CASEEPYDNSPLHF

v_call: TRBV29-1
j_call: TRBJ2-5
d_call: TRBD1
clone_size: .
cdr3_nt: TGCAGCGTTGACGGACAGGGCAGGGAGACCCAGTACTTC
cdr3_aa: CSVDGQGRETQYF

v_call: TRBV6-6
j_call: TRBJ2-5
d_call: .
clone_size: .
cdr3_nt: TGTGCCAGCAGTTACGTGGGGGGGCAGACGGAGACCCAGTACTTC
cdr3_aa: CASSYVGGQTETQYF

v_call: TRBV6-5
j_call: TRBJ1-1
d_call: .
clone_size: .
cdr3_nt: TGTGCCAGCAGTTACTCGTCGCAGAACGAAGCTTTCTTT
cdr3_aa: CASSYSSQNEAFF

v_call: TRBV6-5
j_call: TRBJ1-1
d_call: .
clone_size: .
cdr3_nt: TGTGCCAGCAGGGACGGAGGGAACACTGAAGCTTTCTTT
cdr3_aa: CASRDGGNTEAFF

v_call: TRBV7-2
j_call: TRBJ1-3
d_call: .
clone_size: few
cdr3_nt: TGTGCCAGCAGCCCCGACGGGGTGTCTGGAAACACCATATATTTT
cdr3_aa: CASSPDGVSGNTIYF

v_call: TRBV6-1
j_call: TRBJ2-1
d_call: TRBD1
clone_size: .
cdr3_nt: TGTGCCAGCTGGACAGGCCCGTACAATGAGCAGTTCTTC
cdr3_aa: CASWTGPYNEQFF

v_call: TRBV4-2
j_call: TRBJ1-2
d_call: TRBD1
clone_size: .
cdr3_nt: TGTGCCAGCAGCCAAGGCCATCGACAGGGAGGCACCTATGGCTACACCTTC
cdr3_aa: CASSQGHRQGGTYGYTF

v_call: TRBV7-9
j_call: TRBJ2-1
d_call: .
clone_size: .
cdr3_nt: TGTGCCAGCAGCCCATCAGGCCATGAGCAGTTCTTC
cdr3_aa: CASSPSGHEQFF

v_call: TRBV7-9
j_call: TRBJ1-1
d_call: .
clone_size: few
cdr3_nt: TGTGCCAGCAGCTTATGGCGGGAGGACACTGAAGCTTTCTTT
cdr3_aa: CASSLWREDTEAFF

v_call: TRBV4-1
j_call: TRBJ2-7
d_call: TRBD2
clone_size: .
cdr3_nt: TGCGCCAGCAGCCATCTAGGCGGGACTACCTACGAGCAGTACTTC
cdr3_aa: CASSHLGGTTYEQYF